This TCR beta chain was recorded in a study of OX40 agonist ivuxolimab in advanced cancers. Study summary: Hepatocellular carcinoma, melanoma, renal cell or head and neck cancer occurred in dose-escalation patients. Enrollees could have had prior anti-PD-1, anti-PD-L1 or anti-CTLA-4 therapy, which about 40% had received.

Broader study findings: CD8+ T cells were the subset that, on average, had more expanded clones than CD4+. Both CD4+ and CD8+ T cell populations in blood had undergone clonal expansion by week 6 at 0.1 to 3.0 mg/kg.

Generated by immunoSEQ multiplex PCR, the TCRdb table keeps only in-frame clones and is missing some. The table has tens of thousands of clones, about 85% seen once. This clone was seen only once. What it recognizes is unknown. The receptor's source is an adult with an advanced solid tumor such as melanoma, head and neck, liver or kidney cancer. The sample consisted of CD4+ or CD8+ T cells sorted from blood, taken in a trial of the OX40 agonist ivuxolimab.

CDR3 DNA sequence: TGTGCCAGCAGCTCTACCTCCTACAATGAGCAGTTCTTC. As protein: CASSSTSYNEQFF. The J gene is TRBJ2-1, the V gene TRBV11-3; no clear D gene. Germline V gene data show CDR1 as SGHNT and CDR2 as YENEEA. Trimming took 4 bases from V and 0 from J, leaving 4 bases between them. The length of the CDR3 is 13 residues.